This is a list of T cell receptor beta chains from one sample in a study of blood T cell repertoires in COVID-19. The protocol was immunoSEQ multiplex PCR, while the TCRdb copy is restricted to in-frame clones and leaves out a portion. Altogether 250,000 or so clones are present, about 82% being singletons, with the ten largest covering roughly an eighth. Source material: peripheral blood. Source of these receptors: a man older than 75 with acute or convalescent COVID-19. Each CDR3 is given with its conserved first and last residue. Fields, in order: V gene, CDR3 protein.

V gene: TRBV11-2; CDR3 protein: CASSLLSGGQGGTEAFF
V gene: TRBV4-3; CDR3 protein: CASSPTSGGASEQFF
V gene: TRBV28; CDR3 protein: CASSLSGNEAFF
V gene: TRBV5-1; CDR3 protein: CASSSSNADRGETQYF
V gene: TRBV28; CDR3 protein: CASSSPSSSVGGELFF
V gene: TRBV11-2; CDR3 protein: CASSTNTGNNYEQYF
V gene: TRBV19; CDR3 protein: CASTFSLDSVFGNTIYF
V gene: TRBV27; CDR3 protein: CASRGDRGHGYTF
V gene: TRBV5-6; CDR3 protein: CASSPFASGGYNEQFF
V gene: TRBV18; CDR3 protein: CASSPQGTRTGELFF
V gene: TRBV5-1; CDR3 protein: CASSPTGTKNIQYF
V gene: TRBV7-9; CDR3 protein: CASSLDGAVDQPQHF
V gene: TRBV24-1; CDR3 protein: CATSGTMETEAFF
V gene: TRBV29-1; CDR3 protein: CSVYGQLWGYTF
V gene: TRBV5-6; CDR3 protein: CASSWGLAGETQYF
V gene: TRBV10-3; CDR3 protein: CAISDVGQGNNSPLHF
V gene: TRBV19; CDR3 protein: CASTPGGSPYEQYF
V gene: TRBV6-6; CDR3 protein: CASIRRWKLGNTIYF
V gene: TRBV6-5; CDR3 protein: CASSYSGVQPQHF
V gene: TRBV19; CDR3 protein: CASSMEAGHYNEQFF
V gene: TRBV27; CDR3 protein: CASSFTRLANSYNEQFF
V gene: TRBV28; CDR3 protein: CASSFSQTFVPRSYGYTF
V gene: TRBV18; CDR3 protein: CASSPDHGIGGYTF
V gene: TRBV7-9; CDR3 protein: CASSPQPGGYYNEQFF